The clone carrying this TCR beta chain rates as large. Antigen specificity is unknown. Points from the study as a whole: Under 2.1% of tumor Treg sequences matched blood Tregs or memory cells. Tumor-infiltrating Treg TCR alpha and beta sequences overlapped most with tumor naive CD4+ T cells, then blood naive. Tumor memory CD4+ T cell TCR gene usage was found to cluster with blood and lymph node memory CD4+ cells and with lymph node naive CD4+ cells.

TRBV12-4/TRBJ1-2 clonotypes were amplified with adaptor-ligated barcode primers. TCRdb ran MiXCR on the multiplex PCR reads and lists one entry per CDR3 protein. The repertoire consists of 550 to 700 distinct CDR3 sequences, with approximately 30% occurring once and the leading ten covering around 43%. The CDR3 has 13 residues. The ends were cut back, 6 bases at V and 8 bases at J, with 16 bases in the middle. Cells sorted as Tregs were CD4+, CD25+ and CD127-/low. This clonotype was obtained from a female donor with breast cancer. This chain joins TRBV12-3 or TRBV12-4 and TRBJ1-2, with D possibly TRBD1 on 6 matching bases. The sample was tumor-infiltrating Tregs sorted from the breast tumor. CDR3 DNA sequence: TGTGCCAGCAGCTATACAGGGTTGGAAGGCTACACCTTC. Residues: CASSYTGLEGYTF.